This T cell receptor beta chain was sequenced during a study of siplizumab effects on memory and regulatory T cells. Study results and caveats: Proliferating Tregs taken from siplizumab cultures were not shown to have a confirmed suppressive function. Tracing alloreactive clones into unstimulated subsets worked for only a minor fraction of them. The naive T cell population seemed more diverse than memory cells and seemed a major contributor to the alloresponse. Of the proliferating CD4+ or CD8+ clones, roughly 80-96% lacked a naive or memory phenotype that could be assigned.

Worth noting for this clone: Antigen: not known.

Clones were sequenced by immunoSEQ multiplex PCR, and TCRdb holds only the in-frame ones, with some missing. The data show about 50,000 clones, with about 94% seen just once and 15% to 20% held by the top ten. CDR3 length: 11 residues. Germline V lookup: CDR1 DFQATT, CDR2 SNEGSKA (reference sequence). Deletions cut 1 base from V and 9 bases from J, with 9 bases between. J is TRBJ1-2 and V is TRBV20-1; perhaps TRBD1 as D (5 bases). Source material: CD8+ T cells sorted from blood. This clonotype was obtained from a human donor in good health. The CDR3 protein is CSARARGSYTF. DNA for the CDR3: TGCAGTGCTAGAGCGAGGGGTAGCTACACCTTC.